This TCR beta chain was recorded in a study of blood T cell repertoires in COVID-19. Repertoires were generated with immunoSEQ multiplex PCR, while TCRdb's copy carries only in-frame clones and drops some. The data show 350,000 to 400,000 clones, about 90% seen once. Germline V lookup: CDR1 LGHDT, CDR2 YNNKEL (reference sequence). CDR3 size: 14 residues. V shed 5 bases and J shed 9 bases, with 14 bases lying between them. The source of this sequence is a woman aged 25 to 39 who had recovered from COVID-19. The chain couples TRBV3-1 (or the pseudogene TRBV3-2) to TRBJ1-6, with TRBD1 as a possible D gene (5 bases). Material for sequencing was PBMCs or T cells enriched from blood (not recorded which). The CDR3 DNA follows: TGTGCCAGCAGCAGGGGCCGTGTAGGTTCACCCCTCCACTTT. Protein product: CASSRGRVGSPLHF.